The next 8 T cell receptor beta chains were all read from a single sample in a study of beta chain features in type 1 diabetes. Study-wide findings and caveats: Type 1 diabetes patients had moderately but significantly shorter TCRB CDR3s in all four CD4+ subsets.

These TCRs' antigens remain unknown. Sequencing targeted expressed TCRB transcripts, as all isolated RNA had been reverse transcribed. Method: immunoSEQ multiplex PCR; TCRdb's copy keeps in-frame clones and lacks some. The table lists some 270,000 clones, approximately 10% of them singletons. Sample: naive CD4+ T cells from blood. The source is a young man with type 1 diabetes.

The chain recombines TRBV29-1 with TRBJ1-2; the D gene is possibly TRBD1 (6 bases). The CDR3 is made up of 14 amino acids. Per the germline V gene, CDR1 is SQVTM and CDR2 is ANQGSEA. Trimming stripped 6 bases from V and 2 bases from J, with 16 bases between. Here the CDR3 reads CSVSPGHSNYGYTF. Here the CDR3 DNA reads TGCAGCGTCTCACCGGGACATTCCAACTATGGCTACACCTTC.

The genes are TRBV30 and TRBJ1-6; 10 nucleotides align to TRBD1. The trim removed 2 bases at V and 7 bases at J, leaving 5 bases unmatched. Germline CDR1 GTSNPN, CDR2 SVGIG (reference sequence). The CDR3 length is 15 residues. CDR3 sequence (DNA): TGTGCCTGGAGTAGCGGGGACAGGGGCAATTCACCCCTCCACTTT. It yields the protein CAWSSGDRGNSPLHF.

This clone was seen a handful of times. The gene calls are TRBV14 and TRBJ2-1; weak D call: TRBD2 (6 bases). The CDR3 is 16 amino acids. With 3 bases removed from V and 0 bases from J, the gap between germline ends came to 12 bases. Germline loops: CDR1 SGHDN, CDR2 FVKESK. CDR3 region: CASSHRTISSYNEQFF. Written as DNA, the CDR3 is TGTGCCAGCAGCCACCGGACTATAAGCTCCTACAATGAGCAGTTCTTC.

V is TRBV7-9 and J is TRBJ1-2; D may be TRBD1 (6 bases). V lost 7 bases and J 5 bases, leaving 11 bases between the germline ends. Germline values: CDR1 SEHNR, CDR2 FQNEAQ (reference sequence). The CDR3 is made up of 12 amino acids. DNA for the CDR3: TGTGCCAGCACCCAGGGGCGTTATGGCTACACCTTC. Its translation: CASTQGRYGYTF.

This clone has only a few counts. CDR3 in DNA: TGCGCCAGCAGCGACCAGGGATCCGATACGCAGTATTTT. It yields the protein CASSDQGSDTQYF. The J gene is TRBJ2-3, the V gene TRBV5-1, with a possible D match to TRBD1 (5 bases). V was clipped by 4 bases and J by 6 bases, with 12 bases between them. Germline loops: CDR1 SGHRS, CDR2 YFSETQ. The CDR3 loop spans 13 amino acids.

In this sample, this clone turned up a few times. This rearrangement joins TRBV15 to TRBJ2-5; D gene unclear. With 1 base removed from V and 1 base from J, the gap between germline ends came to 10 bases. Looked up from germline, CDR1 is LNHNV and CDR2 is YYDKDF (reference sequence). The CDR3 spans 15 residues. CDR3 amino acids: CATSRGDWAQETQYF. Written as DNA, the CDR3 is TGTGCCACCAGCAGAGGCGATTGGGCCCAAGAGACCCAGTACTTC. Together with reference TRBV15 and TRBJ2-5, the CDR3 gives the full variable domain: DAMVIQNPRYQVTQFGKPVTLSCSQTLNHNVMYWYQQKSSQAPKLLFHYYDKDFNNEADTPDNFQSRRPNTSFCFLDIRSPGLGDTAMYLCATSRGDWAQETQYFGPGTRLLVL.

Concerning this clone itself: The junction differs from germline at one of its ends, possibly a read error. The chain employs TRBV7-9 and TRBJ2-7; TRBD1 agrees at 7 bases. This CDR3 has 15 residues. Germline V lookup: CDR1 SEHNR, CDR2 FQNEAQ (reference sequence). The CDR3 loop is CASSQEGSGGYEQYF. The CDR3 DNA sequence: TGCGCCAGCAGCCAAGAGGGGTCAGGGGGCTACGAGCAGTACTTC.

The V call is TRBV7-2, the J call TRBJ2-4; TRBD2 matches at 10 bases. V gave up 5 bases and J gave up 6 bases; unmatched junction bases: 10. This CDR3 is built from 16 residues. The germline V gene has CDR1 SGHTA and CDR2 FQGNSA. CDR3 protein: CASSRTAIAGGNIQYF. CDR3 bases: TGTGCCAGCAGCCGTACAGCAATAGCGGGGGGAAACATTCAGTACTTC.